The T cell receptor beta chain described here comes from a study of breast tumors, draining lymph nodes, adjacent tissues. TCRdb analysed the multiplex PCR reads with MiXCR anew, one entry per CDR3 protein. The sample yields 30,000 to 40,000 distinct CDR3 sequences, around a third seen once. Study results and caveats: Most tumor T cells seemingly derive from lymph node, then expand in tumor. Compared with lymph nodes, tumors were less diverse; compared with nontumor tissue, more.

Notes on this clonotype: Its antigen is unidentified.

Per germline, CDR1 SEHNR and CDR2 FQNEAQ (reference sequence). The CDR3 covers 14 residues. V was shortened by 2 bases and J by 9 bases, with 14 bases between the two germline ends. This chain joins TRBV7-9 and TRBJ2-1, with D tentatively TRBD2 (6 bases). This TCR came from a female donor with breast cancer. Some clones in this sample may be carry-over from other donors' samples. Source material: breast tumor tissue. CDR3 in amino acids: CASSLCSGDSEQFF. DNA of the CDR3: TGTGCCAGCAGCTTATGTAGCGGAGATAGTGAGCAGTTCTTC.